The 32 T cell receptor beta chains listed next were all sequenced from one sample in a study of blood T cell repertoires in COVID-19. The assay was immunoSEQ multiplex PCR, and TCRdb's table has in-frame clones only and misses some. The table has 200,000 to 250,000 clones, 70% to 90% seen once; the top ten hold 6.2%. Specimen: peripheral blood. The source of these receptors is a man aged 55 to 70 with acute or convalescent COVID-19.

The V call is TRBV9, the J call TRBJ1-4; tentatively, D is TRBD1 (6 bases). CDR1 is SGDLS, CDR2 YYNGEE, per germline. CDR3 size: 14 residues. The germline V and J ends were trimmed by 0 bases and 13 bases, with 16 bases remaining between them. The CDR3 nucleotides are TGTGCCAGCAGCGTAGAGGGGGAGGGGATAAGACTGTTTTTT. Translation: CASSVEGEGIRLFF. The full variable domain, rest sourced from reference TRBV9 and TRBJ1-4, is DSGVTQTPKHLITATGQRVTLRCSPRSGDLSVYWYQQSLDQGLQFLIQYYNGEERAKGNILERFSAQQFPDLHSELNLSSLELGDSALYFCASSVEGEGIRLFFGSGTQLSVL.

This sequence joins TRBV19 and TRBJ2-2, with TRBD1 matching 9 bases. Germline loops: CDR1 LNHDA, CDR2 SQIVND (reference sequence). The CDR3 is 16 residues long. The trim removed 5 bases at V and 0 bases at J, leaving 4 bases unmatched. The CDR3 sequence is CASSPTGGSNTGELFF. In DNA form, the CDR3 reads TGTGCCAGTAGTCCGACAGGGGGATCGAACACCGGGGAGCTGTTTTTT.

J is TRBJ2-6 and V is TRBV2; weak D call: TRBD1 (5 bases). The V end was cut by 3 bases, the J end by 10 bases, with 10 bases between. CDR3 length: 13 residues. In germline, CDR1 is SNHLY, CDR2 FYNNEI. The CDR3 region is CASSDLRENVLTF. CDR3 in DNA: TGTGCCAGCAGTGATCTCAGGGAAAACGTCCTGACTTTC.

This chain links TRBV6-5 with TRBJ2-3; 11 bases line up with TRBD2. The CDR3 totals 15 residues. The V segment lost 6 bases and the J segment 2 bases; nucleotides outside the gene matches: 4. From germline, CDR1 is MNHEY and CDR2 SVGAGI. In nucleotides, the CDR3 is TGTGCCAGCAGGGCTAGCGGGGGGTCCACAGATACGCAGTATTTT. Encoded protein: CASRASGGSTDTQYF.

This chain uses TRBV14 with TRBJ2-7, with a possible D match to TRBD1 (5 bases). This CDR3 spans 13 amino acids. Trimming took 4 bases from V and 7 from J, leaving 14 bases between them. Germline CDR1 is SGHDN and CDR2 is FVKESK. Written as DNA, the CDR3 is TGTGCCAGCAGCCTCAACAGGAACTGGGAGCAGTACTTC. It is translated as CASSLNRNWEQYF.

This rearrangement joins TRBV6-5 to TRBJ2-3; unclear D gene. The V gene lost 6 bases and the J gene lost 6 bases, with 10 bases spanning the gap. The CDR3 contains 12 residues. Germline assignment: CDR1 MNHEY and CDR2 SVGAGI. CDR3 loop: CASSSSVDTQYF. Here the CDR3 DNA reads TGTGCCAGCAGCTCCTCCGTCGATACGCAGTATTTT.

Here the CDR3 reads CASSPEGVVEAFF. The CDR3 DNA reads as TGTGCCAGCAGCCCCGAGGGCGTCGTTGAAGCTTTCTTT. The gene calls are TRBV9 and TRBJ1-1, with no clear D. The germline CDR1 and CDR2 sequences are SGDLS and YYNGEE. V lost 4 bases, J lost 7 bases, and 14 bases lay in between. The CDR3 runs 13 residues.

The genes are TRBV28 and TRBJ2-7, with TRBD2 as a possible D gene (5 bases). CDR1 and CDR2 from the germline V gene are MDHEN and SYDVKM. V lost 5 bases and J lost 13, with 27 bases in between. This CDR3 has 15 amino acids. The CDR3 sequence is CASSTPDLGKLAKYF. The CDR3 nucleotides read TGTGCCAGCAGTACTCCGGACTTAGGTAAACTGGCGAAATACTTC.

V is TRBV30 and J is TRBJ2-5, with D possibly TRBD2 on 6 matching bases. The CDR3 is 13 amino acids. The germline gives CDR1 GTSNPN, CDR2 SVGIG (reference sequence). V dropped 1 base and J dropped 5 bases, with 11 bases sitting between them. The CDR3 is CAWSEVGGETQYF. The CDR3 region has the DNA TGTGCCTGGAGTGAAGTGGGAGGTGAGACCCAGTACTTC.

This rearrangement joins TRBV14 to TRBJ2-1, with 7 nucleotides matching TRBD2. CDR1 SGHDN and CDR2 FVKESK come from the germline V gene. Trimming at V came to 0 bases and at J to 6 bases, leaving 11 bases not matched to a gene. CDR3 length: 17 residues. The DNA for the CDR3 is TGTGCCAGCAGCCAAGATAGGTCGGCTAGCGGACGCAATGAGCAGTTCTTC. Protein: CASSQDRSASGRNEQFF.

To note about this clone: The sample carries other DNA sequences with the same CDR3. V and J are TRBV25-1 and TRBJ1-5, with 8 bases aligning to TRBD1. The germline V gene has CDR1 MGHDK and CDR2 SYGVNS. This CDR3 is built from 13 residues. V shed 6 bases, J shed 4 bases, and the junction held 2 bases outside the gene matches. CDR3 amino acids: CASSGTGNQPQHF. The CDR3 DNA reads as TGTGCCAGCAGCGGGACAGGAAATCAGCCCCAGCATTTT.

The chain has TRBV28 and TRBJ2-7; 15 nucleotides line up with TRBD2. CDR1 is MDHEN, CDR2 SYDVKM, per germline. There are 17 residues in the CDR3. V was clipped by 6 bases and J by 3 bases; unmatched bases: 9. The CDR3 DNA follows: TGTGCCAGCAGCCCCCGGACTAGCGGGGGGGGGAACTACGAGCAGTACTTC. Encoded protein: CASSPRTSGGGNYEQYF.

This sequence joins TRBV19 and TRBJ2-2; TRBD2 agrees at 7 bases. Per the germline V gene, CDR1 is LNHDA and CDR2 is SQIVND (reference sequence). Trimming removed 6 bases from V and 4 bases from J; junction bases left unmatched: 2. The CDR3 spans 13 residues. The CDR3 coding sequence is TGTGCCAGTAGGGGGACTACCACCGGGGAGCTGTTTTTT. Translation: CASRGTTTGELFF.

The chain recombines TRBV28 with TRBJ1-1; the D is unclear. Trimming removed 5 bases at V and 6 bases at J, with 16 bases between. Germline V gives CDR1 MDHEN, CDR2 SYDVKM. The CDR3 covers 14 residues. As DNA, the CDR3 is TGTGCCAGCAGTCCACTCGAGCGTTGGGCTGAAGCTTTCTTT. This sequence encodes CASSPLERWAEAFF.

The V call is TRBV3-1 (or the pseudogene TRBV3-2), the J call TRBJ2-5; maybe TRBD1 (5 bases). CDR1 and CDR2 from the germline V gene are LGHDT and YNNKEL (reference sequence). With 3 bases removed from V and 3 bases from J, the gap between germline ends came to 8 bases. This CDR3 has 13 residues. CDR3 coding DNA: TGTGCCAGCAGCCAGTTAGGGGAAGAGACCCAGTACTTC. The encoded protein is CASSQLGEETQYF.

J is TRBJ1-5 and V is TRBV10-3, with no clear D. The CDR3 is made up of 15 amino acids. The germline V gene encodes CDR1 ENHRY and CDR2 SYGVKD. The V end was cut by 0 bases, the J end by 3 bases, with 9 bases between. CDR3 DNA sequence: TGTGCCATCAGTGAGTCAGAACAGCTCAATCAGCCCCAGCATTTT. Translated: CAISESEQLNQPQHF.

This sequence joins TRBV19 and TRBJ1-2; weak D call: TRBD1 (5 bases). The V and J ends lost 3 bases and 4 bases respectively, with 18 bases between them. This CDR3 has 16 residues. The V gene's germline CDR1 is LNHDA and CDR2 SQIVND (reference sequence). CDR3 DNA sequence: TGTGCCAGTAGTATCCGGTACAGGTTGAACAGCTATGGCTACACCTTC. It is translated as CASSIRYRLNSYGYTF. The full variable domain, its missing parts supplied by reference TRBV19 and TRBJ1-2, is DGGITQSPKYLFRKEGQNVTLSCEQNLNHDAMYWYRQDPGQGLRLIYYSQIVNDFQKGDIAEGYSVSREKKESFPLTVTSAQKNPTAFYLCASSIRYRLNSYGYTFGSGTRLTVV.

This clone appeared a few times. The chain recombines TRBV30 with TRBJ1-6; D unresolved. The CDR3 runs 14 residues. The germline V gene encodes CDR1 GTSNPN and CDR2 SVGIG (reference sequence). Trimming removed 1 base from V and 9 bases from J, with 13 bases in between. CDR3 in DNA: TGTGCCTGGAGTGGAACAATCAGAGGTTCACCCCTCCACTTT. The encoded protein is CAWSGTIRGSPLHF. The full variable domain, its missing parts supplied by reference TRBV30 and TRBJ1-6, is SQTIHQWPATLVQPVGSPLSLECTVEGTSNPNLYWYRQAAGRGLQLLFYSVGIGQISSEVPQNLSASRPQDRQFILSSKKLLLSDSGFYLCAWSGTIRGSPLHFGNGTRLTVT.

The chain uses TRBV3-1 (or the pseudogene TRBV3-2) and TRBJ2-5, with TRBD2 as a possible D gene (6 bases). Trimming pared 1 base from V and 7 bases from J, leaving 13 bases between. Germline V lookup: CDR1 LGHDT, CDR2 YNNKEL (reference sequence). This CDR3 comprises 14 residues. The CDR3 DNA follows: TGTGCCAGCAGCCAAGTTCCGGGAGACGGGACCCAGTACTTC. This encodes CASSQVPGDGTQYF.

The chain carries TRBV28 and TRBJ1-5; D unresolved. CDR1 and CDR2 from the germline V gene are MDHEN and SYDVKM. Trimming took 6 bases from V and 4 from J, leaving 7 bases between them. The CDR3 is 12 residues long. The CDR3 bases are TGTGCCAGCAGCGGAGGTAATCAGCCCCAGCATTTT. Protein product: CASSGGNQPQHF.

Remarks on this clone: Other DNA sequences in this sample translate to the same CDR3. The J gene is TRBJ2-5, the V gene TRBV5-4; the match to TRBD1 covers 7 bases. This CDR3 has 15 residues. The germline V gene encodes CDR1 SGHNT and CDR2 YYREEE (reference sequence). The V segment lost 4 bases and the J segment 5 bases; nucleotides outside the gene matches: 11. CDR3 amino acids: CASSGPGQSRETQYF. The CDR3 DNA sequence: TGTGCCAGCAGCGGCCCGGGACAGTCGCGCGAGACCCAGTACTTC.

The chain recombines TRBV6-2 or TRBV6-3 with TRBJ1-3, with D possibly matching TRBD1 (6 bases). CDR1 and CDR2 from the germline V gene are MNHEY and SVGEGT. V was clipped by 6 bases and J by 0 bases, with 18 bases between them. This CDR3 region has 17 residues. The CDR3 nucleotides read TGTGCCAGCAGCCGCCTTTTGGGGGCATTCTCTGGAAACACCATATATTTT. This sequence encodes CASSRLLGAFSGNTIYF.

The CDR3, as DNA: TGTGCCTGGGTGACAGGGGGCGCCTACAATGAGCAGTTCTTC. It is translated as CAWVTGGAYNEQFF. The rearrangement uses TRBV30 and TRBJ2-1; 10 positions agree with TRBD1. V lost 5 bases and J lost 2; bases outside the gene matches: 3. The CDR3 contains 14 residues. Germline CDR1 GTSNPN, CDR2 SVGIG (reference sequence).

The V gene is TRBV4-3, the J gene TRBJ1-2, with a tentative D call TRBD1 (5 bases). V was pared by 1 base and J by 1 base, with 16 bases between. Germline assignment: CDR1 LGHNA and CDR2 YSLEER. This CDR3 has 17 amino acids. CDR3 in amino acids: CASSQGVGGDFNYGYTF. CDR3 nucleotides: TGCGCCAGCAGCCAAGGCGTGGGGGGAGACTTTAACTATGGCTACACCTTC.

For the CDR3, the DNA is TGTGCCAGCAGCCCCCCCCCAGGGACAGCCTATGGCTACACCTTC. Translated: CASSPPPGTAYGYTF. This chain uses TRBV9 with TRBJ1-2; 7 nucleotides agree with TRBD1. Per the germline V gene, CDR1 is SGDLS and CDR2 is YYNGEE. V shed 4 bases, J shed 4 bases, and the junction held 10 bases outside the gene matches. The CDR3 totals 15 residues.

The V gene is TRBV7-9, the J gene TRBJ2-1; the match to TRBD2 covers 11 bases. Looked up from germline, CDR1 is SEHNR and CDR2 is FQNEAQ (reference sequence). V lost 5 bases, J lost 5 bases, and 14 bases stayed unmatched. The CDR3 has 18 residues. CDR3 sequence: CASSPPLVAGGPDNEQFF. DNA for the CDR3: TGTGCCAGCAGCCCCCCCCTTGTAGCGGGAGGGCCCGACAATGAGCAGTTCTTC.

This clone was seen a handful of times. The chain recombines TRBV7-2 with TRBJ1-2; 7 nucleotides match TRBD1. The CDR3 extends over 14 amino acids. Germline loops: CDR1 SGHTA, CDR2 FQGNSA. With V trimmed by 4 bases and J by 4 bases, 6 bases remained unmatched. CDR3 bases: TGTGCCAGCAGCTCAGGGGGGCAGCTCTATGGCTACACCTTC. Protein: CASSSGGQLYGYTF.

The gene calls are TRBV19 and TRBJ2-7; 10 bases match TRBD2. CDR1 is LNHDA and CDR2 is SQIVND in the germline V gene (reference sequence). V lost 3 bases to trimming and J lost 5 bases; unmatched junction nucleotides: 4. The CDR3 totals 14 residues. This chain's CDR3 is CASSMSSGSNEQYF. CDR3 in DNA: TGTGCCAGTAGTATGTCTAGCGGGAGCAACGAGCAGTACTTC.

The gene calls are TRBV7-2 and TRBJ2-6; D is perhaps TRBD2 (5 bases). Germline V gene data show CDR1 as SGHTA and CDR2 as FQGNSA. The CDR3 sequence is 18 residues long. Between the trimmed V and J ends, which lost 5 bases and 2 bases, there was a span of 19 bases. The CDR3 sequence: CASSISGFFRPGANVLTF. The DNA for the CDR3 is TGTGCCAGCAGCATCTCGGGATTTTTTAGACCTGGGGCCAACGTCCTGACTTTC. Full variable domain (rest looked up from reference TRBV7-2 and TRBJ2-6): GAGVSQSPSNKVTEKGKDVELRCDPISGHTALYWYRQSLGQGLEFLIYFQGNSAPDKSGLPSDRFSAERTGGSVSTLTIQRTQQEDSAVYLCASSISGFFRPGANVLTFGAGSRLTVL.

The V and J genes are TRBV7-8 and TRBJ2-1; 10 bases are shared with TRBD1. Germline-derived CDR1 and CDR2 are SGHVS and FQNEAQ. The J segment lost 6 bases and the V segment lost 7 bases, leaving 9 bases of the junction unmatched. The CDR3 extends over 15 amino acids. This CDR3 reads CASTKGGQGTNEQFF. CDR3 in DNA: TGTGCCAGCACCAAGGGGGGACAGGGGACCAATGAGCAGTTCTTC.

V is TRBV6-6 and J is TRBJ1-4; D gene ambiguous. V was pared by 6 bases and J by 6 bases, with 17 bases between. Germline CDR1 reads MNHNY; CDR2 reads SVGAGI (reference sequence). This CDR3 region has 15 residues. DNA for the CDR3: TGTGCCAGCAGGCCAGGAGGAGTGGGGTATGAAAAACTGTTTTTT. As protein: CASRPGGVGYEKLFF.

This chain links TRBV9 with TRBJ1-5; possible D gene TRBD1, 5 bases. Trimming removed 4 bases from V and 0 bases from J, with 11 bases in between. The CDR3 runs to 15 residues. Germline V lookup: CDR1 SGDLS, CDR2 YYNGEE. CDR3 sequence: CASSPDINSNQPQHF. The CDR3 DNA reads TGTGCCAGCAGCCCGGACATTAATAGCAATCAGCCCCAGCATTTT.